These T cell receptor beta chains were read from a single sample in a study of vaccination and CD4 T cells after COVID-19. TCRdb re-derived calls from the PCR reads in MiXCR, one entry per CDR3 protein. Found here are 15,000 to 20,000 distinct CDR3 sequences, approximately 35% of them singletons; the top ten hold approximately 23%. Their antigens are not known. This sample comprised CD4+ T cells from blood, cultured in vitro, obtained before SARS-CoV-2 vaccination. These receptors were taken from a human donor who received a COVID-19 vaccine. CDR3s leave out the opening cysteine and the closing phenylalanine or tryptophan. The order of the fields is J gene, V gene, CDR3 protein.

J: TRBJ1-1; V: TRBV12-3/TRBV12-4; CDR3: ASSFRGVREAF
J: TRBJ1-6; V: TRBV27; CDR3: ASRRFGTDNSPLH
J: TRBJ2-1; V: TRBV11-3; CDR3: ASSLGRTNEQF
J: TRBJ1-1; V: TRBV12-3/TRBV12-4; CDR3: ASRWGTEAF
J: TRBJ1-4; V: TRBV20-1; CDR3: SAYRPTNEKLF
J: TRBJ2-1; V: TRBV20-1; CDR3: SARDGSSSYNEQF
J: TRBJ1-1; V: TRBV30; CDR3: AWSVRRGGYTEAF
J: TRBJ2-3; V: TRBV28; CDR3: ASTPLAGGRTDTQY
J: TRBJ2-7; V: TRBV7-9; CDR3: ASSLAMDYEQY
J: TRBJ1-5; V: TRBV12-3/TRBV12-4; CDR3: ASSLRTGGSQPQH
J: TRBJ2-1; V: TRBV24-1; CDR3: ATSSDRGYGNEQF
J: TRBJ1-5; V: TRBV19; CDR3: ASSIVGTDYSNQPQH
J: TRBJ1-2; V: TRBV3-1; CDR3: ASSQAGESGYT
J: TRBJ1-1; V: TRBV18; CDR3: ASSPAQGAAF
J: TRBJ2-6; V: TRBV12-2; CDR3: ASRFPPGLAGTTGANVLT
J: TRBJ1-2; V: TRBV28; CDR3: ASSPGGPNYGCT
J: TRBJ2-1; V: TRBV6-1; CDR3: ASSENPPGNSYNEQF
J: TRBJ2-2; V: TRBV5-1; CDR3: ASTELAGTNTGELF
J: TRBJ2-1; V: TRBV24-1; CDR3: ATSDSTGTGANEQF
J: TRBJ2-2; V: TRBV7-7; CDR3: ASSRLTGDNTGELF
J: TRBJ1-2; V: TRBV20-1; CDR3: SASGQLNYGYT
J: TRBJ1-6; V: TRBV12-3/TRBV12-4; CDR3: ASSLAAGITNSPLH
J: TRBJ2-5; V: TRBV25-1; CDR3: ASPRGPETQY
J: TRBJ1-5; V: TRBV20-1; CDR3: SAREATGEGNQPQH
J: TRBJ2-3; V: TRBV12-3/TRBV12-4; CDR3: ASSLVGGMGAQY
J: TRBJ2-7; V: TRBV29-1; CDR3: SVLKTNYEQY
J: TRBJ1-2; V: TRBV2; CDR3: ASSESGVYGYT
J: TRBJ1-1; V: TRBV2; CDR3: ASSESWADPRGAF
J: TRBJ2-6; V: TRBV7-9; CDR3: ASSLVELPPGANVLT
J: TRBJ1-1; V: TRBV20-1; CDR3: SAGRAVLGTEAF
J: TRBJ2-3; V: TRBV15; CDR3: ATSSSVAGGPNTQY
J: TRBJ2-5; V: TRBV30; CDR3: AWSMGRQGETQY
J: TRBJ2-3; V: TRBV12-3/TRBV12-4; CDR3: ASSFSGNADTQY
J: TRBJ2-5; V: TRBV7-9; CDR3: ASSLGGGRTQY
J: TRBJ1-6; V: TRBV5-1; CDR3: ASSLDWAGDSPLH
J: TRBJ1-2; V: TRBV24-1; CDR3: ATSRAGQGTGYT
J: TRBJ1-5; V: TRBV5-1; CDR3: ASSLGDQGGQPQH
J: TRBJ2-1; V: TRBV10-1; CDR3: ASSEGYTEQF
J: TRBJ2-2; V: TRBV5-1; CDR3: ASSLSGTGRTGELF
J: TRBJ2-5; V: TRBV7-2; CDR3: ASSFTSGGAGAQY
J: TRBJ1-1; V: TRBV12-3/TRBV12-4; CDR3: ASSSRTGGTEAF
J: TRBJ1-3; V: TRBV11-2; CDR3: ASSLDQDRVEGSTIY
J: TRBJ1-6; V: TRBV19; CDR3: ASSGHLNSPLH
J: TRBJ1-6; V: TRBV6-5; CDR3: ASSSGPYNSPLH
J: TRBJ1-2; V: TRBV12-3/TRBV12-4; CDR3: ASSNHLGQQYGYT
J: TRBJ1-1; V: TRBV30; CDR3: ARRDGNTEAF
J: TRBJ2-7; V: TRBV5-1; CDR3: ASSLVSPYEQY
J: TRBJ2-1; V: TRBV7-8; CDR3: ASSPERGALNEQF
J: TRBJ1-2; V: TRBV20-1; CDR3: SARDWGTGYGYT
J: TRBJ1-4; V: TRBV7-2; CDR3: ASSVGRLNEKLF
J: TRBJ1-1; V: TRBV7-3; CDR3: ASSPQGHLEAF
J: TRBJ1-2; V: TRBV9; CDR3: ASSGMDGGYYGYT
J: TRBJ2-5; V: TRBV30; CDR3: AWSVGGRETQY
J: TRBJ1-6; V: TRBV19; CDR3: ASSNQGGNSPLH
J: TRBJ2-5; V: TRBV2; CDR3: ASSAVYAGGQETQY
J: TRBJ1-2; V: TRBV5-1; CDR3: ASSPGGGLQGYT
J: TRBJ1-1; V: TRBV5-4; CDR3: ASSLGDRGPLTEAF